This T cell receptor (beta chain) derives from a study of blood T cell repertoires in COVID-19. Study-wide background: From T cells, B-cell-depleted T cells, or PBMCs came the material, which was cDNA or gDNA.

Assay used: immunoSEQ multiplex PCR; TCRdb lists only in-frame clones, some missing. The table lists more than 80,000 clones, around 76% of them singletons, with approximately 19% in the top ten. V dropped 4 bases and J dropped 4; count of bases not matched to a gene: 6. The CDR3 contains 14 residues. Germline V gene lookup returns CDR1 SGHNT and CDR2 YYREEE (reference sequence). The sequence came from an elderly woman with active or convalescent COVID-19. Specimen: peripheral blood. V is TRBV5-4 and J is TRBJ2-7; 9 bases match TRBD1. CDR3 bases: TGTGCCAGCAGCCCGCGGGACAGGGATTACGAGCAGTACTTC. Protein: CASSPRDRDYEQYF.